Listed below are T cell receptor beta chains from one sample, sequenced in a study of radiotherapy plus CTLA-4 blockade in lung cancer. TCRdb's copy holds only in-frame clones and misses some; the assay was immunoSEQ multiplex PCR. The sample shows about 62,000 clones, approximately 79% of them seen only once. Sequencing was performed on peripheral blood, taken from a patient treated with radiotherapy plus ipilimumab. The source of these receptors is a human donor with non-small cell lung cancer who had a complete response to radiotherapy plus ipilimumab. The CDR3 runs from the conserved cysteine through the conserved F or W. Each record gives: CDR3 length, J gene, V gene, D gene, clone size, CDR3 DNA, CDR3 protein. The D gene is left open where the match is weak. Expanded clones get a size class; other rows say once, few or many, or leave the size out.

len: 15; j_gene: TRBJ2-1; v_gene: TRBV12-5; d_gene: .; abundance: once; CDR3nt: TGTGCTAGTGGCACTCTTGGCGACTCCCCAATTGAGCAGTTCTTC; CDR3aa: CASGTLGDSPIEQFF
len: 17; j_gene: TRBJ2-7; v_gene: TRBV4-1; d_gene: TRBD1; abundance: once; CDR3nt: TGCGCCAGCAGCCAACATACTTCCGGGACAGGGGGCTACGAGCAGTACTTC; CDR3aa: CASSQHTSGTGGYEQYF
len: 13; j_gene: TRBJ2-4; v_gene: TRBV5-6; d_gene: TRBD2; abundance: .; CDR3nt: TGTGCCAGCAGCCCTAGCGGAGGCTCGGTTCAGTACTTC; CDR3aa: CASSPSGGSVQYF
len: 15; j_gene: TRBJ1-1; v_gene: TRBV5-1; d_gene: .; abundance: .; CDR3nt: TGCGCCAGCAGCTTGCCCTCCTCGACAGTCGGTGGCGCTTTCTTT; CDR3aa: CASSLPSSTVGGAFF
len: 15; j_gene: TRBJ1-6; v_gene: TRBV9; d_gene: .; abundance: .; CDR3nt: TGTGCCAGCAGCGCCCGGGACACAACTAATTCACCCCTCCACTTT; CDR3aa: CASSARDTTNSPLHF
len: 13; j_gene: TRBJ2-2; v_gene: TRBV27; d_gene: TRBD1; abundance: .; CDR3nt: TGTGCCAGCAGTAGGACAGGGCCCGGGGAGCTGTTTTTT; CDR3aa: CASSRTGPGELFF
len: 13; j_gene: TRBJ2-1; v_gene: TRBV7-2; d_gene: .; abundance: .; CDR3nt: TGTGCCAGCAGCGCGGGGGCGGGAACGGAGCAGTTCTTC; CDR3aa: CASSAGAGTEQFF
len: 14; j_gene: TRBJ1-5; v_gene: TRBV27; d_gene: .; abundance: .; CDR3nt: TGTGCCAGCAGTCCCTGGAAGCGGCTACAGCCCCAGCATTTT; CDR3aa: CASSPWKRLQPQHF
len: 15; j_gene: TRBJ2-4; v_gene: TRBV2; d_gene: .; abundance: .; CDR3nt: TGTGCCAGCAGTGTTGATCCACTAGCCAAAAACATTCAGTACTTC; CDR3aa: CASSVDPLAKNIQYF
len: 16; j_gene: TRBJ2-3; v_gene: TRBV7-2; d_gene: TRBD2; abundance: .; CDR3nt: TGTGCCAGCAGCTCTCCTAGCGGGAGCCCAAGGGATACGCAGTATTTT; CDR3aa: CASSSPSGSPRDTQYF
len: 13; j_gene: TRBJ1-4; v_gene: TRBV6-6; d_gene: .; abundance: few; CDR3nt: TGTGCCAGCAGTTTAGACTGGAATGAAAAACTGTTTTTT; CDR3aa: CASSLDWNEKLFF
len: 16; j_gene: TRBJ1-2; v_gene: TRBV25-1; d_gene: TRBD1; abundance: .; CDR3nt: TGTGCCAGCAGTGAAGGCCCGACAGGGGCTTGGTATGGCTACACCTTC; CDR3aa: CASSEGPTGAWYGYTF
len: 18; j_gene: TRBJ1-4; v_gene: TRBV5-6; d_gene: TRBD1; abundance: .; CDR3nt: TGTGCCAGCAGCGGCCCCGGGACAGGGGGCGCGGGTGGCGAAAAACTGTTTTTT; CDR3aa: CASSGPGTGGAGGEKLFF
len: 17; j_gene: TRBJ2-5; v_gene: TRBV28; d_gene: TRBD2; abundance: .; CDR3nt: TGTGCCAGCAGGGGGACTAGCGGGAGCCCCGGGGGTGAGACCCAGTACTTC; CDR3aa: CASRGTSGSPGGETQYF
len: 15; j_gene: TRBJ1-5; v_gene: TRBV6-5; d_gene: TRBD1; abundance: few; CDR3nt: TGTGCCAGCAGTCGACAGGGGGGCCCGAATCAGCCCCAGCATTTT; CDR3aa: CASSRQGGPNQPQHF
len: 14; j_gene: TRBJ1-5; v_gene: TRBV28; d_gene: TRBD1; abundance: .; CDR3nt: TGTGCCAGCAGTTCGACAGGGAGCAATCAGCCCCAGCATTTT; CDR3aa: CASSSTGSNQPQHF
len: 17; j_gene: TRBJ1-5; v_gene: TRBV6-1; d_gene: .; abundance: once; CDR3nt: TGTGCCAGCAGTGACCAATACAGGGTAATAGAACATCAGCCCCAGCATTTT; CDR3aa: CASSDQYRVIEHQPQHF
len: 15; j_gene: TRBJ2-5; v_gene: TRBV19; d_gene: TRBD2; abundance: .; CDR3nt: TGTGCCAGTAGTATACTAGCGGGAGGTATGGAGACCCAGTACTTC; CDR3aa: CASSILAGGMETQYF
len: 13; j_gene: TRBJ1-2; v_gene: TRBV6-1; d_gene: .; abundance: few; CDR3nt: TGTGCCAGCAGTCCGACAGGTACCTATGGCTACACCTTC; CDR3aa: CASSPTGTYGYTF
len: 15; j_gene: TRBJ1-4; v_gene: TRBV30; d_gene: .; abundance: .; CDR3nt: TGTGCCTGGAGTGTACAGAAAAGGGGTAATGAAAAACTGTTTTTT; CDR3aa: CAWSVQKRGNEKLFF
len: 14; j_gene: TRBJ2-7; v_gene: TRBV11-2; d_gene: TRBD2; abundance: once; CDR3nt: TGTGCCAGCAGACCCGGGGGGGGTCCCTACGAGCAGTACTTC; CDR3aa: CASRPGGGPYEQYF
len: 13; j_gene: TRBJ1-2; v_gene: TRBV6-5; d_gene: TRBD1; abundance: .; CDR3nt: TGTGCCAGCAGTACGCGGACAGGCGATGGCTACACCTTC; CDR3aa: CASSTRTGDGYTF
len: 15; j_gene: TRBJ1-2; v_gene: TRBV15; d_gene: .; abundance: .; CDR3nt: TGTGCCACCAGTAACGGGGATCGGCGTGCCTATGGCTACACCTTC; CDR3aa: CATSNGDRRAYGYTF
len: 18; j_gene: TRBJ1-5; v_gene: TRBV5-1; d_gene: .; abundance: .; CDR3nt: TGCGCCAGCAGCTTGGGACCGACAGGAGTCGTACGCAATCAGCCCCAGCATTTT; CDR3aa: CASSLGPTGVVRNQPQHF
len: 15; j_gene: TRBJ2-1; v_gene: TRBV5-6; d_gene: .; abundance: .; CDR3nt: TGTGCCAGCAGCCCTCCGGGATTGGTTGGCAATGAGCAGTTCTTC; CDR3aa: CASSPPGLVGNEQFF
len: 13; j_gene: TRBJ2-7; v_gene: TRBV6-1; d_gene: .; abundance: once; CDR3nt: TGTGCCAGCAGTGAAAACTTCCGCTACGAGCAGTACTTC; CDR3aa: CASSENFRYEQYF
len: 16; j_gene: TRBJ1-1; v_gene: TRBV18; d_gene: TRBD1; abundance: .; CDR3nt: TGTGCCAGCTCACCCCGACAGGGGTGGTCGAACACTGAAGCTTTCTTT; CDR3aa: CASSPRQGWSNTEAFF
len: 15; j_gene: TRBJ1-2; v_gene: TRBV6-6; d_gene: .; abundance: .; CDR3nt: TGTGCCAGCAGTTACGCGGACAACACCGCCTATGGCTACACCTTC; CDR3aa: CASSYADNTAYGYTF
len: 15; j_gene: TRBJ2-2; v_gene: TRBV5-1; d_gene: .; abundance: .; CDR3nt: TGCGCCAGCAGCTTCGGACAACCGAACACCGGGGAGCTGTTTTTT; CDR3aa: CASSFGQPNTGELFF
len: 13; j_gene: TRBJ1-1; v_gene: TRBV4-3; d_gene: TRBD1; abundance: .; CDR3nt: TGCGCCAGCAGCGTTGACAGGGGCACTGAAGCTTTCTTT; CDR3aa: CASSVDRGTEAFF
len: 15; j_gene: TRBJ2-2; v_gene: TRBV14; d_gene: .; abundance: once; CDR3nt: TGTGCCAGCAGCCAAGATAGGCCGGGAATCGGGGAGCTGTTTTTT; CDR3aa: CASSQDRPGIGELFF
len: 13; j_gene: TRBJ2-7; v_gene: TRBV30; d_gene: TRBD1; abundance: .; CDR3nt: TGTGCCGGAAAGGGGACAGGGGCCTACGAGCAGTACTTC; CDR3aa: CAGKGTGAYEQYF
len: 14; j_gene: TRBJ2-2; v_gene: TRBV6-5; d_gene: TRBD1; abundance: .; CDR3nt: TGTGCCAGCAGGAACAGGGGGAACACCGGGGAGCTGTTTTTT; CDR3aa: CASRNRGNTGELFF
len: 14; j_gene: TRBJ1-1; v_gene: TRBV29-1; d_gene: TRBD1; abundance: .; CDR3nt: TGCAGCGTTGCCGCAGGGGGCCCCGGCACTGAAGCTTTCTTT; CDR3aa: CSVAAGGPGTEAFF
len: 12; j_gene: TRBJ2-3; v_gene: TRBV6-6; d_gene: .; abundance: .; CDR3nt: TGTGCCAGCAGCTCGGTTATCGATACGCAGTATTTT; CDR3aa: CASSSVIDTQYF
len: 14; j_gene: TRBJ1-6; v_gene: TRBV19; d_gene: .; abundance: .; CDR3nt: TGTGCCAGTAGTCCAGACAGGAACGAATCACCCCTCCACTTT; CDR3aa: CASSPDRNESPLHF
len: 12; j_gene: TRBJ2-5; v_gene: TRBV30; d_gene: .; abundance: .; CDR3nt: TGTGCCTGGAGTTCCCAGGGAGAGACCCAGTACTTC; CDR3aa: CAWSSQGETQYF
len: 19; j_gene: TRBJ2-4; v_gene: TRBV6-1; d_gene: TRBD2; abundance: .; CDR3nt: TGTGCCAGCAGTGAAGCGCGGGGGACGGTTGACCTAGCCAAAAACATTCAGTACTTC; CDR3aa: CASSEARGTVDLAKNIQYF
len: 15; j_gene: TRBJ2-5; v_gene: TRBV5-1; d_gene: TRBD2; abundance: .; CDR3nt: TGCGCCAGCAGCTGGGGGTCGGGGGGGCAAGAGACCCAGTACTTC; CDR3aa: CASSWGSGGQETQYF
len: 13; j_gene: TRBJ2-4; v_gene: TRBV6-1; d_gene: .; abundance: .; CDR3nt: TGTGCCAGCAGTAACCGACAGTCGAACATTCAGTACTTC; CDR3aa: CASSNRQSNIQYF
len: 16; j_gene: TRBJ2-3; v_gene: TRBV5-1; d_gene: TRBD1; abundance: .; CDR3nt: TGCGCCAGCAGCTATTACCCGGGACAGAGCACAGATACGCAGTATTTT; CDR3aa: CASSYYPGQSTDTQYF
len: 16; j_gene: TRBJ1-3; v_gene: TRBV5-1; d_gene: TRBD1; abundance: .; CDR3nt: TGCGCCAGCAGCTTGGAAAGACAGGGGGCGTCGAACACCATATATTTT; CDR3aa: CASSLERQGASNTIYF
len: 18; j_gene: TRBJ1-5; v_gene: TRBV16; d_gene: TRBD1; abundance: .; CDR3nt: TGTGCCAGCAGCCGCACCGCGGGACAGGGAGCCGGCAATCAGCCCCAGCATTTT; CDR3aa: CASSRTAGQGAGNQPQHF
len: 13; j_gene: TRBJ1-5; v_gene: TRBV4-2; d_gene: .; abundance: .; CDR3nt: TGTGCCAGCAGCCAAGATCTGCGTCAGCCCCAGCATTTT; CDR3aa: CASSQDLRQPQHF
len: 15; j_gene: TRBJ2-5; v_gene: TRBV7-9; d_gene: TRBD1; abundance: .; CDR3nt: TGTGCCAGCAGCCAAGGACAGGGGGTGGCAGAGACCCAGTACTTC; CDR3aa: CASSQGQGVAETQYF
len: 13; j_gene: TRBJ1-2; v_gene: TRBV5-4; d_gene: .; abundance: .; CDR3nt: TGTGCCAGCAGCTCGGCCGCCGGGAATGGCTACACCTTC; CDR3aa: CASSSAAGNGYTF
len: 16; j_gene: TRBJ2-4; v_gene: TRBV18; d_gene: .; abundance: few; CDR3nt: TGTGCCAGCTCACCTGTACAGACAATAGCCAAAAACATTCAGTACTTC; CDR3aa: CASSPVQTIAKNIQYF
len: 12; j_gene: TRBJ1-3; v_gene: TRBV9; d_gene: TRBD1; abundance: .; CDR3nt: TGTGCCAGCAGCGGGGACAGTGTGGCCATATATTTT; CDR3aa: CASSGDSVAIYF
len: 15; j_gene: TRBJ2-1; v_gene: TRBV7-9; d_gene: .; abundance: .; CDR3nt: TGTGCCAGCAGCTTCGTCAATAGCCCCTACAATGAGCAGTTCTTC; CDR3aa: CASSFVNSPYNEQFF
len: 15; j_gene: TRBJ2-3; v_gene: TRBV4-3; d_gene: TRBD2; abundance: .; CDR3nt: TGCGCCAGCAGCCAAGCCGGGGGGGCCGCAGATACGCAGTATTTT; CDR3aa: CASSQAGGAADTQYF
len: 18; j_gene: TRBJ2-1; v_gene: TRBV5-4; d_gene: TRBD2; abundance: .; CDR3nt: TGTGCCAGCAGCTCCGGGACTAGCGGGGGGAGCTCCTACAATGAGCAGTTCTTC; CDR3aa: CASSSGTSGGSSYNEQFF
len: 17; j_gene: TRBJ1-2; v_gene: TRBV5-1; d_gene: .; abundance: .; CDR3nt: TGCGCCAGCAGCTTGGGTTTAGGTCGAGGTGTCACGCATGGCTACACCTTC; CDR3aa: CASSLGLGRGVTHGYTF
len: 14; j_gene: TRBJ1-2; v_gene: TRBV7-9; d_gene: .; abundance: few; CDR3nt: TGTGCCAGCAGCTTAGAAGGAGGGGTATTTGGCTACACCTTC; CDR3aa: CASSLEGGVFGYTF
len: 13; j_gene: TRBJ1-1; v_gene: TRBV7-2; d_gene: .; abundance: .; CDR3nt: TGTGCCAGCAGCTTAGTGCAGGGTTCTGAAGCTTTCTTT; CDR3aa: CASSLVQGSEAFF
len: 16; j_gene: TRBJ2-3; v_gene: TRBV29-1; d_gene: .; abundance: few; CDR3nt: TGCAGCGTTGAAGGGGTGGCAGGAGGAGCAACAGATACGCAGTATTTT; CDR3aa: CSVEGVAGGATDTQYF